These T cell receptor beta chains were read from a single sample in a study of PD-1 blockade in classical Hodgkin lymphoma. Repertoires were generated with immunoSEQ multiplex PCR, while TCRdb's copy carries only in-frame clones and drops some. Found here are over 70,000 clones, less than 95% of them singletons; the top ten hold about 2.9%. The specimen comprised peripheral blood mononuclear cells (PBMCs), sampled before the fourth cycle of nivolumab. The receptor source for this set is a human donor with classical Hodgkin lymphoma. The CDR3 runs from the conserved cysteine through the conserved F or W. The D gene is left open where the match is weak. Clone size appears in some rows only: once, few, many, or a class for an expanded clone.

d_call	v_call	j_call	clone_size	cdr3_nt	cdr3_aa
-	TRBV30	TRBJ1-1	few	TGTGCCTGGAGATTGGGAGAGACTGAAGCTTTCTTT	CAWRLGETEAFF
-	TRBV7-5	TRBJ1-3	-	-	CVRSLCVGCGNTIYF
TRBD1	TRBV10-3	TRBJ1-4	-	TGTGCCATCAGTGGGGAGACAGGGATCCAAGAAAAACTGTTTTTT	CAISGETGIQEKLFF
-	TRBV5-5	TRBJ2-5	-	TGTGCCAGCAGCCCCGACTCTCAAGAGACCCAGTACTTC	CASSPDSQETQYF
-	TRBV13	TRBJ2-3	-	TGTGCCAGCAGCTTATATCCCCCCACAGATACGCAGTATTTT	CASSLYPPTDTQYF
-	TRBV19	TRBJ1-1	-	TGTGCCAGTAGTAGGGGGGCCCTGATCACCGCTGAAGCTTTCTTT	CASSRGALITAEAFF
-	TRBV2	TRBJ1-2	-	TGTGCCAGCAGTGAAGGGGCAGGGAGGCACGGCTACACCTTC	CASSEGAGRHGYTF
TRBD1	TRBV6-5	TRBJ2-7	once	TGTGCCAGCAGTTACTCGACAGGGTCCTCCTACGAGCAGTACTTC	CASSYSTGSSYEQYF
TRBD1	TRBV6-1	TRBJ1-5	-	TGTGCCAGCAGTCTCGGACAGGGTCAGCCCCAGCATTTT	CASSLGQGQPQHF
TRBD1	TRBV28	TRBJ2-7	-	TGTGCCAGCAGTCCCGTGTCTCGGGACAGCCCCTACGAGCAGTACTTC	CASSPVSRDSPYEQYF
-	TRBV30	TRBJ2-2	-	TGTGCCTGGGCCGCCGGGGAGCTGTTTTTT	CAWAAGELFF
-	TRBV7-2	TRBJ2-7	once	TGTGCCAGCAGCTCCATCGGGGCAGGGATATTCCACGAGCAGTACTTC	CASSSIGAGIFHEQYF
-	TRBV7-8	TRBJ1-1	once	TGTGCCAGCAGCTTAGCGTGGAGGGCCCCTGAAGCTTTCTTT	CASSLAWRAPEAFF
-	TRBV12-5	TRBJ1-3	-	TGTGCTAGTGGTTTGCTAAACCGAGGGGGGGTTACTGGAAACACCATATATTTT	CASGLLNRGGVTGNTIYF
TRBD1	TRBV7-9	TRBJ1-4	-	TGTGCCAGCAGCCCTAGGGGCTCGGGGACAGATGAAAAACTGTTTTTT	CASSPRGSGTDEKLFF
TRBD2	TRBV2	TRBJ2-5	-	TGTGCCAGCAGCTTTTCTACTAGCGACCAAGAGACCCAGTACTTC	CASSFSTSDQETQYF
-	TRBV9	TRBJ2-2	once	TGTGCCAGCAGCGTAGTCGTGGACGGGGAGCTGTTTTTT	CASSVVVDGELFF
-	TRBV4-1	TRBJ1-5	-	TGCGCCAGCAGCCAAGATGATACGGGGGGGTATCAGCCCCAGCATTTT	CASSQDDTGGYQPQHF
-	TRBV19	TRBJ2-1	few	TGTGCCAGTAGTATAAGGTCGACAGAACACCAGTTCTTC	CASSIRSTEHQFF
TRBD1	TRBV30	TRBJ1-2	-	TGTGCCAGTACGACAGGGTATGATGGCTACACCTTC	CASTTGYDGYTF
-	TRBV5-1	TRBJ2-7	-	TGCGCCAGCAGCTTGGTTTCGGGGGGCCTGTCTGACGAGCAGTACTTC	CASSLVSGGLSDEQYF
-	TRBV5-1	TRBJ2-3	-	TGCGCCAGCAGCTTGGTGCTAGAACCTAGCACGCAGTATTTT	CASSLVLEPSTQYF
TRBD2	TRBV5-6	TRBJ2-5	-	TGTGCCAGCAGCAGCAAGCGGGGGAGGGGAGAGACCCAGTACTTC	CASSSKRGRGETQYF
-	TRBV6-1	TRBJ1-1	-	TGTGCCAGCAGTGAATCTACAGTTTACACTGAAGCTTTCTTT	CASSESTVYTEAFF
TRBD2	TRBV4-2	TRBJ2-6	-	TGTGCCAGCAGCCAAGCTACGGCTAGCGGGGACTGGGGGGCCAACGTCCTGACTTTC	CASSQATASGDWGANVLTF
TRBD1	TRBV5-1	TRBJ2-7	-	TGCGCCAGCAGCTCAACACAGGGGGTGAACGAGCAGTACTTC	CASSSTQGVNEQYF
TRBD2	TRBV7-2	TRBJ2-7	-	TGTGCCAGCAGCTTAGCCGTAGCGGGGGGGCCCTACGAGCAGTACTTC	CASSLAVAGGPYEQYF
-	TRBV6-5	TRBJ1-2	-	TGTGCCAGCCAAGGGAGGGACTATGGCTACACCTTC	CASQGRDYGYTF
-	TRBV5-4	TRBJ1-2	few	TGTGCCAGCAGCAAACCTCGGGGCGACTATGGCTACACCTTC	CASSKPRGDYGYTF
-	TRBV25-1	TRBJ2-3	-	TGTGCCAGCAGTGTCCAGGGTAACACAGATACGCAGTATTTT	CASSVQGNTDTQYF
-	TRBV14	TRBJ1-2	-	TGTGCCAGCAGCCAGACAAGGGCGGGTGGCTACACCTTC	CASSQTRAGGYTF
-	TRBV7-3	TRBJ1-6	-	TGTGCCAGCAGCTTAAGGGGTTGGAGTTCACCCCTCCACTTT	CASSLRGWSSPLHF
-	TRBV6-4	TRBJ1-1	-	TGTGCCAGCAGTGACCGCGGGACAAGTGAAGCTTTCTTT	CASSDRGTSEAFF
-	TRBV7-7	TRBJ2-5	-	TGTGCCAGCAGCGGCAACAGGGACCTGGAGACCCAGTACTTC	CASSGNRDLETQYF
TRBD1	TRBV6-5	TRBJ2-5	-	TGTGCCAGCACCTACTCCATTGAGGGGGCGCGAGAGACCCAGTACTTC	CASTYSIEGARETQYF
TRBD1	TRBV4-3	TRBJ2-7	-	TGCGCCAGCAGCCAAGTGCCCAGGGGGCCTCACGAGCAGTACTTC	CASSQVPRGPHEQYF
-	TRBV7-9	TRBJ1-4	-	TGTGCCAGCAGCTCCGGTCTGGGCCAGGAAGGGGCTAGTTATGAAAAACTGTTTTTT	CASSSGLGQEGASYEKLFF
-	TRBV7-2	TRBJ1-3	-	TGTGCCAGCAGCCTCAGGGTCAAAAACACCATATATTTT	CASSLRVKNTIYF
TRBD2	TRBV11-2	TRBJ2-1	-	TGTGCCAGCAGCTTAAGCGGGCTAGCGGGGGCCTACAATGAGCAGTTCTTC	CASSLSGLAGAYNEQFF